This T cell receptor (beta chain) comes out of a study of blood T cells in healthy people across ages. The second PCR ran about 6 to 11 cycles with a sample-barcoded 5' primer and J-beta primers. Each CDR3 protein gets one entry after TCRdb re-called the 5' RACE reads with MiXCR. Of 600,000 to 800,000 distinct CDR3 sequences in the sample, around 21% were seen once. This CDR3 comprises 12 residues. The V gene's germline CDR1 is DFQATT and CDR2 SNEGSKA (reference sequence). V was cut by 1 base and J by 2 bases, with 6 bases left in between. The study, taken as a whole, reports: Both higher diversity and more naive CD4+ cells marked long-lived donors when set against aged donors.

As regards this clonotype: No antigen is known for it.

Individuals who donated were healthy Caucasians from Russia aged roughly 6 to 95. The J gene is TRBJ2-7, the V gene TRBV20-1; D is uncertain. Input material: blood. The sequence derives from a man between 65 and 85 years old in good health. The CDR3 here is CSARGVPYEQYF. The CDR3 bases are TGCAGTGCTAGAGGGGTGCCCTACGAGCAGTACTTC.